Following are 4 T cell receptor beta chains from one sample sequenced in a study of shared clonotypes between healthy human individuals. The protocol was immunoSEQ multiplex PCR, while the TCRdb copy is restricted to in-frame clones and leaves out a portion. In the table there are about 480,000 clones, approximately 79% of which are singletons. The sequenced sample was PBMCs. Receptor source: a middle-aged woman in good health. Some clones in this sample may be carry-over from other donors' samples.

The chain is built from TRBV7-8 and TRBJ2-5; the D gene is possibly TRBD2 (7 bases). V lost 6 bases to trimming and J lost 4 bases, with 24 bases between them. The germline V gene encodes CDR1 SGHVS and CDR2 FQNEAQ. CDR3 length: 17 amino acids. The CDR3 sequence: CASRPQRGRGAGETQYF. The DNA of the CDR3 is TGTGCCAGCAGACCACAGAGGGGGAGGGGCGCTGGAGAGACCCAGTACTTC.

This rearrangement joins TRBV2 to TRBJ2-5; 11 bases line up with TRBD2. J lost 4 bases, V lost 5 bases, and 12 bases had no gene match. The CDR3 runs 17 residues. Germline CDR1 and CDR2: SNHLY and FYNNEI. CDR3 residues: CASSRRLAGWDRETQYF. CDR3 bases: TGTGCCAGCAGTCGCCGACTAGCGGGATGGGACAGAGAGACCCAGTACTTC. Combining the CDR3 with reference TRBV2 and TRBJ2-5 gives the whole variable domain EPEVTQTPSHQVTQMGQEVILRCVPISNHLYFYWYRQILGQKVEFLVSFYNNEISEKSEIFDDQFSVERPDGSNFTLKIRSTKLEDSAMYFCASSRRLAGWDRETQYFGPGTRLLVL.

This clone is a singleton in its sample. This sequence joins TRBV2 and TRBJ2-1; 7 bases fit TRBD1. Trimming took 5 bases from V and 6 from J; bases not matched to a gene: 1. Per the germline V gene, CDR1 is SNHLY and CDR2 is FYNNEI. The CDR3 is 12 residues long. CDR3 sequence: CASSNRGNEQFF. The CDR3 coding sequence is TGTGCCAGCAGTAACAGGGGCAATGAGCAGTTCTTC.

In its sample, this clone was seen once. The genes are TRBV6-1 and TRBJ2-5; a possible D gene is TRBD1 (5 bases). The V end was cut by 6 bases, the J end by 5 bases, with 19 bases between. Germline lookup yields CDR1 MNHNS and CDR2 SASEGT. The CDR3 runs to 15 residues. CDR3 amino acids: CASSARAHSTETQYF. The CDR3 nucleotides are TGTGCCAGCAGCGCCAGGGCCCACTCCACGGAGACCCAGTACTTC.